The clone carrying this T cell receptor (beta chain) appeared a single time. Residents of approximately 25 US areas, aged 18 to 89 years, made up the participants. Participant-given clinical history determined each cohort assignment. This sample was taken from a study of blood T cell repertoires in COVID-19. Study information: The samples span acute and convalescent COVID-19 from the United States, Italy and Spain.

Methods used by the authors: Nucleated cell number was recorded as an estimate derived from reference gene primer amplification. Some clones are missing from TCRdb's copy, which holds only in-frame ones; the method was immunoSEQ multiplex PCR. The V and J calls and clone size come from that table; D and trimming were worked out from the DNA. The sample carries some 180,000 clones, 84% recorded once. V shed 4 bases and J shed 4 bases, with 8 bases lying between them. This CDR3 region has 13 residues. The source of this sequence is a woman aged 30 to 39 who had been exposed to COVID-19. The sample taken for sequencing was PBMCs or T cells enriched from blood (not recorded which). V is TRBV12-3 or TRBV12-4 and J is TRBJ1-3; D is uncertain. This CDR3 is CASSSFLGNTIYF. The CDR3 DNA sequence: TGTGCCAGCAGTTCCTTTTTAGGAAACACCATATATTTT.